The 6 T cell receptor beta chains presented below share a single source sample, sequenced in a study of blood T cell repertoires in COVID-19. The data were produced by immunoSEQ multiplex PCR, yet TCRdb's version contains in-frame clones alone and is incomplete. The sample holds 200,000 to 250,000 clones, 87% seen once. The sequencing input was PBMCs or T cells enriched from blood (not recorded which). The receptors were gathered from a man aged 18 to 30 with acute COVID-19.

The chain couples TRBV29-1 to TRBJ2-5; TRBD1 matches 7 bases. This CDR3 is 16 amino acids long. CDR1 is SQVTM and CDR2 is ANQGSEA in the germline V gene. With V trimmed by 1 base and J by 0 bases, 8 bases remained unmatched. The CDR3 here is CSVEGWTGDYQETQYF. The CDR3 bases are TGCAGCGTTGAAGGTTGGACAGGTGACTACCAAGAGACCCAGTACTTC.

This rearrangement joins TRBV15 to TRBJ2-5; the match to TRBD2 covers 14 bases. Germline CDR1 reads LNHNV; CDR2 reads YYDKDF (reference sequence). The length of the CDR3 is 16 residues. The ends lost 3 bases at V and 5 bases at J; junction bases unmatched: 5. The CDR3 coding sequence is TGTGCCACCAGCAGCGGAGGGACTAGCGGGAGTGAGACCCAGTACTTC. This gives the protein CATSSGGTSGSETQYF.

The chain has TRBV6-5 and TRBJ2-1; D perhaps matches TRBD2 (5 bases). Deletions cut 2 bases from V and 7 bases from J, with 12 bases between. This CDR3 is 14 amino acids long. Germline CDR1 reads MNHEY; CDR2 reads SVGAGI. The CDR3 region is CASSYGLRGNEQFF. Here the CDR3 DNA reads TGTGCCAGCAGTTACGGGCTCCGGGGTAATGAGCAGTTCTTC.

The chain recombines TRBV5-1 with TRBJ1-2; D remains ambiguous. The CDR3 is 19 amino acids. V lost 2 bases to trimming and J lost 7 bases, with 30 bases between them. Germline values: CDR1 SGHRS, CDR2 YFSETQ. Here the CDR3 DNA reads TGCGCCAGCAGCTTCTTCGTCGGAGGGCCTAGGGTGATAGTGCGTGGCTACACCTTC. Protein product: CASSFFVGGPRVIVRGYTF.

The rearrangement uses TRBV9 and TRBJ2-7; possible D gene TRBD2, 6 bases. The ends were cut back, 0 bases at V and 0 bases at J, with 7 bases in the middle. Germline CDR1 is SGDLS and CDR2 is YYNGEE. CDR3 length equals 14 residues. The CDR3 sequence: CASSVVSGSYEQYF. CDR3 coding DNA: TGTGCCAGCAGCGTAGTTAGCGGCTCCTACGAGCAGTACTTC.

This clone was detected once. The chain is built from TRBV7-3 and TRBJ1-5, with 7 positions matching TRBD1. The trim removed 6 bases at V and 4 bases at J, leaving 3 bases unmatched. CDR1 and CDR2 from the germline V gene are SGHTA and FQGTGA. The CDR3 is made up of 13 amino acids. Here the CDR3 DNA reads TGTGCCAGCAGTTCACAGGGGAATCAGCCCCAGCATTTT. This translates into CASSSQGNQPQHF.